The 4 T cell receptor beta chains in this list originate from one sample, sequenced in a study of T cells in Graves' hyperthyroidism and ophthalmopathy. Amplification of TCR beta CDR3 regions used RNA as the template. Researchers ran a first-round RT-PCR on the TCR CDR3 using the HTBI primer set. TCRdb recomputed calls from the multiplex PCR reads with MiXCR, one row per CDR3 protein. The sample includes about 59,000 distinct CDR3 sequences, roughly 50% of them seen just once. Sequencing was carried out using blood. These receptors were collected from a woman between 55 and 75 years old with Graves' ophthalmopathy.

The chain joins TRBV19 to TRBJ2-2; tentatively, D is TRBD1 or TRBD2 (6 bases each). Trimming removed 3 bases from V and 6 bases from J, with 8 bases in between. The CDR3 totals 13 residues. Germline values: CDR1 LNHDA, CDR2 SQIVND (reference sequence). The CDR3 DNA is TGTGCCAGTAGTATGGGGGGCTCCGGGGAGCTGTTTTTT. This sequence encodes CASSMGGSGELFF.

This clonotype was recorded at least ten times. The chain is built from TRBV20-1 and TRBJ1-1; D gene uncertain. Looked up from germline, CDR1 is DFQATT and CDR2 is SNEGSKA (reference sequence). This CDR3 comprises 12 residues. The ends were cut back, 5 bases at V and 4 bases at J, with 11 bases in the middle. The CDR3 DNA sequence: TGCAGTGCTCCCGGCGTGGGCACTGAAGCTTTCTTT. Translated, it gives CSAPGVGTEAFF.

This clonotype was picked up many times. V and J are TRBV18 and TRBJ1-1; the D gene is possibly TRBD1 (6 bases). Deletions cut 3 bases from V and 1 base from J, with 9 bases between. This CDR3 spans 14 amino acids. CDR1 and CDR2 (germline): KGHSH, LQKENI. CDR3 nucleotide sequence: TGTGCCAGCTCACCTCAACAGGGGAACACTGAAGCTTTCTTT. Its protein product is CASSPQQGNTEAFF.

The chain links TRBV9 to TRBJ2-1; 12 nucleotides line up with TRBD2. V was pared by 4 bases and J by 6 bases, with 5 bases of the junction left unmatched. Germline V gene lookup returns CDR1 SGDLS and CDR2 YYNGEE. The CDR3 is 15 amino acids. This chain's CDR3 is CASSPTSGRSNEQFF. CDR3 DNA sequence: TGTGCCAGCAGCCCGACTAGCGGGAGAAGCAATGAGCAGTTCTTC.